The clone carrying this TCR beta chain was seen more than once but under ten times. TCRdb reanalysed the 5' RACE reads using MiXCR and keeps one entry per CDR3 protein. The data contain around 250,000 distinct CDR3 sequences, 18% of them singletons. V gave up 2 bases and J gave up 1 base; unmatched junction bases: 20. CDR3 size: 20 residues. CDR1 is DFQATT, CDR2 SNEGSKA, per germline (reference sequence). This entry is derived from a study of CD8 T cells in ankylosing spondylitis. The chain joins TRBV20-1 to TRBJ2-4; 7 bases line up with TRBD2. This receptor was taken from a male donor with ankylosing spondylitis or in good health (not recorded which). What was sequenced was blood, either unsorted or a sorted T cell fraction (not recorded which). The CDR3 bases are TGCAGTGCTAGACCGGAGTGGGCTAGCGGTCCCGGGGTGGCCAAAAACATTCAGTACTTC. Encoded protein: CSARPEWASGPGVAKNIQYF.